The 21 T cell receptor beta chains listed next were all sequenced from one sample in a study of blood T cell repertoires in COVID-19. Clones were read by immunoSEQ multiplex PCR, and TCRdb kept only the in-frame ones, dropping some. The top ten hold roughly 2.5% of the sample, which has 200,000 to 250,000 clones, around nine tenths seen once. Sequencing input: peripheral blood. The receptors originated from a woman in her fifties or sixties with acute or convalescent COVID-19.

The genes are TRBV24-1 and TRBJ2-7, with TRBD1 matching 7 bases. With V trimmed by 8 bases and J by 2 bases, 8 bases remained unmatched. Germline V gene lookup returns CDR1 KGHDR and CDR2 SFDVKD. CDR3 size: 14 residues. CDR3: CATTGRDSPYEQYF. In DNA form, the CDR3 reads TGTGCCACCACTGGCCGGGACAGCCCCTACGAGCAGTACTTC.

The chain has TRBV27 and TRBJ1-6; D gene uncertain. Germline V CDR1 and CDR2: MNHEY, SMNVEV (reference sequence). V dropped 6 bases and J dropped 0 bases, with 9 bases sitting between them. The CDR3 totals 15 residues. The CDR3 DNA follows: TGTGCCAGCAGGGTGTCGAGCTCCTATAATTCACCCCTCCACTTT. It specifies CASRVSSSYNSPLHF.

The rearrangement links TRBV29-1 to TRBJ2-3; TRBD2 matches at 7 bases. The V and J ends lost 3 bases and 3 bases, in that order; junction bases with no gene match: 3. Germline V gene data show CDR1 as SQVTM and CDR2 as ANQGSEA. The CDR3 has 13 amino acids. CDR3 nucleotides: TGCAGCGTTGAGCCTAGCGGAACAGATACGCAGTATTTT. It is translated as CSVEPSGTDTQYF.

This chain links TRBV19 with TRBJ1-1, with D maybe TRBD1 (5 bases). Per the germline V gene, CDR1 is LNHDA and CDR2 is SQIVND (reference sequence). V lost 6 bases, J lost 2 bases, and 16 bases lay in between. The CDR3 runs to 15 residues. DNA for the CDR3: TGTGCCAGTAGCTTCTCGGGCGGGGCCAACACTGAAGCTTTCTTT. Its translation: CASSFSGGANTEAFF.

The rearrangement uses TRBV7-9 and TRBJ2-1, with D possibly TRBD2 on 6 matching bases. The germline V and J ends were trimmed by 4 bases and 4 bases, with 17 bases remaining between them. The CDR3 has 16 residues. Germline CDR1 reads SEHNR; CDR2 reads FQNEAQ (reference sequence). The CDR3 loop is CASSSEERALYNEQFF. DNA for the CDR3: TGTGCCAGCAGCTCAGAGGAGCGGGCCTTATACAATGAGCAGTTCTTC. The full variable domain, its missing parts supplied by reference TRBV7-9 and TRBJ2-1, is DTGVSQNPRHKITKRGQNVTFRCDPISEHNRLYWYRQTLGQGPEFLTYFQNEAQLEKSRLLSDRFSAERPKGSFSTLEIQRTEQGDSAMYLCASSSEERALYNEQFFGPGTRLTVL.

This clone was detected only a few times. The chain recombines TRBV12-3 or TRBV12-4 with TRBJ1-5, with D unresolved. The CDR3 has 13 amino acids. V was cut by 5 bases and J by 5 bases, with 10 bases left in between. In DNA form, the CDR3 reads TGTGCCAGCAGTCCCGCCCGCGATCAGCCCCAGCATTTT. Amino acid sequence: CASSPARDQPQHF.

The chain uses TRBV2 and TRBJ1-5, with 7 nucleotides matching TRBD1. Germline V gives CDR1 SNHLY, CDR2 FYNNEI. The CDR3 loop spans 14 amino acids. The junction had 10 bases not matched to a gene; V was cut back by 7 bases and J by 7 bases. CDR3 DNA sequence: TGTGCCAGCAACAACCCGACAGGGAACCAGCCCCAGCATTTT. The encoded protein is CASNNPTGNQPQHF.

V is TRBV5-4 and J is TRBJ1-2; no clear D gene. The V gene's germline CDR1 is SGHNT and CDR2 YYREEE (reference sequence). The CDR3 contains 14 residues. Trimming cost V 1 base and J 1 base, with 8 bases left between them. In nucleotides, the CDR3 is TGTGCCAGCAGCTTGAGAGGAATTAACTATGGCTACACCTTC. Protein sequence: CASSLRGINYGYTF.

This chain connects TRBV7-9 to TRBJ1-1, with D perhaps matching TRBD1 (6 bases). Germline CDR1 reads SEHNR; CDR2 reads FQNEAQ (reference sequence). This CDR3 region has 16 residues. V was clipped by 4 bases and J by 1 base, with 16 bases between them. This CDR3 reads CASSSSYTGQNTEAFF. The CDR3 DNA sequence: TGTGCCAGCAGCTCCTCTTATACAGGGCAGAACACTGAAGCTTTCTTT. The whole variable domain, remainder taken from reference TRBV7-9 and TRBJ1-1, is DTGVSQNPRHKITKRGQNVTFRCDPISEHNRLYWYRQTLGQGPEFLTYFQNEAQLEKSRLLSDRFSAERPKGSFSTLEIQRTEQGDSAMYLCASSSSYTGQNTEAFFGQGTRLTVV.

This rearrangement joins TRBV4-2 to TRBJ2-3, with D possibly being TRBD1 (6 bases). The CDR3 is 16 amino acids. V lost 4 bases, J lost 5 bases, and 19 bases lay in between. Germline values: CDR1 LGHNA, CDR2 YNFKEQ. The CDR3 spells CASSPSPSRRGDTQYF. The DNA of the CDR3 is TGTGCCAGCAGCCCCTCTCCTAGCCGCAGGGGAGATACGCAGTATTTT.

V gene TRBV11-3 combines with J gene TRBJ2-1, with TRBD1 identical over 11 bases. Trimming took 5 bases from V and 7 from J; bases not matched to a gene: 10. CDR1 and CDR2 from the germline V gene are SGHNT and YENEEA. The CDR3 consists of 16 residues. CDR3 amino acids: CASSRTPGTGGNEQFF. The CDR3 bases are TGTGCCAGCAGCAGGACCCCCGGGACAGGGGGGAATGAGCAGTTCTTC.

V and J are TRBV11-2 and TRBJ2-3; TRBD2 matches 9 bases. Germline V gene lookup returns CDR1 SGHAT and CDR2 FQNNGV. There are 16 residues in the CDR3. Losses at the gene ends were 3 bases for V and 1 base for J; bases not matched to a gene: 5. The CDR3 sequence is CASSLTIAGGTDTQYF. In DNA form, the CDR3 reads TGTGCCAGCAGCTTGACAATAGCGGGGGGCACAGATACGCAGTATTTT.

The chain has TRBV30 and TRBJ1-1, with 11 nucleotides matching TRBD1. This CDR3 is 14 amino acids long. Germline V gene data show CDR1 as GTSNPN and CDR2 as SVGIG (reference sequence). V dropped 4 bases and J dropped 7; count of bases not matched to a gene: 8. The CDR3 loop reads CAWTRTGGSNEAFF. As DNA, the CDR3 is TGTGCCTGGACCCGGACAGGGGGCTCTAATGAAGCTTTCTTT.

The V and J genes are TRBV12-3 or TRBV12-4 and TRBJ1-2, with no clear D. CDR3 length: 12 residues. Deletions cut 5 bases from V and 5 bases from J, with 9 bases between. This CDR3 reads CASSPGSYGYTF. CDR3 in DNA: TGTGCCAGCAGTCCCGGGTCGTATGGCTACACCTTC.

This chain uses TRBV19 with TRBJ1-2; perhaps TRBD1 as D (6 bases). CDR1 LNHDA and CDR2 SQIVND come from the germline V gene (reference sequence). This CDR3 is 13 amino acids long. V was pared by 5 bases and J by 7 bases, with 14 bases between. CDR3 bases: TGTGCCAGTAGTGACTACTACAGGGCTGGCTACACCTTC. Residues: CASSDYYRAGYTF.

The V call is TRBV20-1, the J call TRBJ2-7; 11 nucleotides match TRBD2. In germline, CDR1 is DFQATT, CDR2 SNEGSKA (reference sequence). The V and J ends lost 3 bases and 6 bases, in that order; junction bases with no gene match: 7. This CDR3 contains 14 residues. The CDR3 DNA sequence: TGCAGTGCTAGTGATAGCGGGAGGGCCGGCGAGCAGTACTTC. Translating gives CSASDSGRAGEQYF.

The CDR3 here is CASRLQLAPEQFF. In nucleotides, the CDR3 is TGTGCAAGTCGCCTACAGTTGGCCCCAGAGCAGTTCTTC. The rearrangement uses TRBV12-2 and TRBJ2-1; the table gives TRBD1 as D, unverified against the DNA. TRBV12-2 is given as a pseudogene. CDR3 length: 13 residues.

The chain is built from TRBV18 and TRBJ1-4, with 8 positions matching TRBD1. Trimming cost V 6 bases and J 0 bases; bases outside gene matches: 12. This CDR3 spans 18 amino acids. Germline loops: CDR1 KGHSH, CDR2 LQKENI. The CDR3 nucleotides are TGTGCCAGCTCGCCCCAACAGGGGGGATCCGCAACTAATGAAAAACTGTTTTTT. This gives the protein CASSPQQGGSATNEKLFF.

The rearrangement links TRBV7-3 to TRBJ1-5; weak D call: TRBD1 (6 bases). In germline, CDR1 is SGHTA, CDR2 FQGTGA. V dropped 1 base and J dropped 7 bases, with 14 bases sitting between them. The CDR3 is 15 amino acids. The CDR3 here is CASSLMGGQGQPQHF. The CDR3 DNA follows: TGTGCCAGCAGCTTAATGGGGGGGCAGGGACAGCCCCAGCATTTT.

The DNA of the CDR3 is TGTGCCAGCAGCAGCGGGGGGTCTCACAATGAGCAGTTCTTC. Translated: CASSSGGSHNEQFF. This rearrangement joins TRBV11-3 to TRBJ2-1, with 9 nucleotides matching TRBD2. From germline, CDR1 is SGHNT and CDR2 YENEEA. This CDR3 is 14 amino acids long. V gave up 5 bases and J gave up 5 bases; unmatched junction bases: 4.

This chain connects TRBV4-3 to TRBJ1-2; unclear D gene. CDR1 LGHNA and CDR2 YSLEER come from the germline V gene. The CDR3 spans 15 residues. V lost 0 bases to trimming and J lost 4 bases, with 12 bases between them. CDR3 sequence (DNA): TGCGCCAGCAGCCAAGATCGATTACAGACCTATGGCTACACCTTC. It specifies CASSQDRLQTYGYTF.